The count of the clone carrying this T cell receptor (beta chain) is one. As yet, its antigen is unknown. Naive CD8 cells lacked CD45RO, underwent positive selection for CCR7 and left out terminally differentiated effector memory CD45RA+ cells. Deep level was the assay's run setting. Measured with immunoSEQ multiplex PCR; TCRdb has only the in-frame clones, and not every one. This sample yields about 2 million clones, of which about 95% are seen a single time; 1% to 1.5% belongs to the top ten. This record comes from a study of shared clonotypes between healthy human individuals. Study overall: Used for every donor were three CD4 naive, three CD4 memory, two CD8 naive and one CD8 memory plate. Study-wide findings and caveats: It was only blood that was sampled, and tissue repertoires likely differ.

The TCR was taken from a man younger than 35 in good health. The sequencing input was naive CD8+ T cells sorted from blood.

CDR3 sequence reads: CASSADRGSYNEQFF. The CDR3 bases are TGTGCCAGCAGTGCCGACAGGGGGAGTTACAATGAGCAGTTCTTC. V is TRBV6-5 and J is TRBJ2-1, with 9 positions matching TRBD1. Germline CDR1 reads MNHEY; CDR2 reads SVGAGI. The CDR3 has 15 residues. V trimming: 5 bases; J trimming: 4 bases; junction bases outside the gene matches: 6.